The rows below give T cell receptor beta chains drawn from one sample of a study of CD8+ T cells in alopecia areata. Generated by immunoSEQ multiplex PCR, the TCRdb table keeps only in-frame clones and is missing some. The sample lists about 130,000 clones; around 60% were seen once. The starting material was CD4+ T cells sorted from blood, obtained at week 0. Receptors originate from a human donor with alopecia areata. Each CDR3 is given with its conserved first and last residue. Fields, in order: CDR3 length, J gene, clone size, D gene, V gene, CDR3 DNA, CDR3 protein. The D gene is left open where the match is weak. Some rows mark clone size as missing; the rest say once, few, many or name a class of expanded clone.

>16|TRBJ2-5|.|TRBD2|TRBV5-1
TGCGCCAGCAGCCCGGGGACGGGGGGGTACCAAGAGACCCAGTACTTC
CASSPGTGGYQETQYF
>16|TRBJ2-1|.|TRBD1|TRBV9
TGTGCCAGCAGCGTCCGGGACAGTTCGTATTACAATGAGCAGTTCTTC
CASSVRDSSYYNEQFF
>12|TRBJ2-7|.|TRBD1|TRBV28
TGTGCCGTATATGACAGGGTCTACGAGCAGTACTTC
CAVYDRVYEQYF
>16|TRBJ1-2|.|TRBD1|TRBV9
TGTGCCAGCAGCCTATACACGACAGGGGTAGACTATGGCTACACCTTC
CASSLYTTGVDYGYTF
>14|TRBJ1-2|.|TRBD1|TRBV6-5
TGTGCCAGCAGTGTACGGACAGGGAACTATGGCTACACCTTC
CASSVRTGNYGYTF
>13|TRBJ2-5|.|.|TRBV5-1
TGCGCCAGCAGCTTTACGTCGGGAGAGACCCAGTACTTC
CASSFTSGETQYF
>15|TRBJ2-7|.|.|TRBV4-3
TGCGCCAGCAGCCAAGTCCGGGGGGCTCGGCTCGAGCAGTACTTC
CASSQVRGARLEQYF
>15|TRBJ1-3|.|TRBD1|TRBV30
TGTGCCTGGAGTGTACGGGACAGGGTTAGAAACACCATATATTTT
CAWSVRDRVRNTIYF
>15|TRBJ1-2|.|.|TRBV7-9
TGTGCCAGCAGCTTAGCGTATCGACAGTCCTATGGCTACACCTTC
CASSLAYRQSYGYTF
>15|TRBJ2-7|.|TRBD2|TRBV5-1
TGCGCCAGCAGCTTGGAGGGCGGGAGGGCCTACGAGCAGTACTTC
CASSLEGGRAYEQYF
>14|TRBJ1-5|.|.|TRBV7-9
TGTGCCAGCAGTGGAGGGGTCAGCAATCAGCCCCAGCATTTT
CASSGGVSNQPQHF
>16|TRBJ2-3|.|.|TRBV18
TGTGCCAGCTCGCCGAGACTAGAGCCCAGCACAGATACGCAGTATTTT
CASSPRLEPSTDTQYF
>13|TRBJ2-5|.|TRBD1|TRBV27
TGTGCCAGCAAGGGGGCTAACCAAGAGACCCAGTACTTC
CASKGANQETQYF
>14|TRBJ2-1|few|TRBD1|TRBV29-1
TGCAGCGTTACAGACAGGGGGGTTATGAATGAGCAGTTCTTC
CSVTDRGVMNEQFF
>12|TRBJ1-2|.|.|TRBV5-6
TGTGCCAGCAGCTTGGCTCGCGGGGGCTACACCTTC
CASSLARGGYTF
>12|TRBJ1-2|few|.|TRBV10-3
TGTGCCACCCTTGGGCGTTCTGGGGGCTACACCTTC
CATLGRSGGYTF
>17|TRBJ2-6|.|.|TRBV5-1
TGCGCCAGCAGCTTGGAAGCAGGGGGAGGTGGGGCCAACGTCCTGACTTTC
CASSLEAGGGGANVLTF
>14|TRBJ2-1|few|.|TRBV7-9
TGTGCCAGCAGCTTAGGTGGAACTTACAATGAGCAGTTCTTC
CASSLGGTYNEQFF
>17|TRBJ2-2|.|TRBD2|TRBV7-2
TGTGCCAGCAGCTTGGGACTAGCGGGAGTATTTACCGGGGAGCTGTTTTTT
CASSLGLAGVFTGELFF
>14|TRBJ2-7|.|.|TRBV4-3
TGCGCCAGCAGCCAGGAATATTCAAGTTACGAGCAGTACTTC
CASSQEYSSYEQYF
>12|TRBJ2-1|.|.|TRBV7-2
TGTGCCAGCAGCTCGTACAGGGATGAGCAGTTCTTC
CASSSYRDEQFF
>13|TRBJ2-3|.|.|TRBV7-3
TGTGCCAGCAGCCCCCAGGGGCAAGATACGCAGTATTTT
CASSPQGQDTQYF
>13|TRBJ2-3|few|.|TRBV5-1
TGCGCCAGCAGCTTGTCGGTCACAGATACGCAGTATTTT
CASSLSVTDTQYF
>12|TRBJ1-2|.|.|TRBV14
TGTGCCAGCAGCCTTCTCTCAATGGGCTACACCTTC
CASSLLSMGYTF
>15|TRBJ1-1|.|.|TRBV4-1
TGCGCCAGCAGCCCGACAAGGCAGCTGGCCACTGAAGCTTTCTTT
CASSPTRQLATEAFF
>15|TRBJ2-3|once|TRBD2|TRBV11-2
TGTGCCAGCACCCGGACTAGCGGGAGCACAGATACGCAGTATTTT
CASTRTSGSTDTQYF
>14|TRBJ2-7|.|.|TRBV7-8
TGTGCCAGCAGCTCCGGACGGGGGCCCTACGAGCAGTACTTC
CASSSGRGPYEQYF
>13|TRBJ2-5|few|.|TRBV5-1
TGCGCCAGCAGCTTGGCGATCGAGGAGACCCAGTACTTC
CASSLAIEETQYF
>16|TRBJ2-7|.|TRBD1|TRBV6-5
TGTGCCAGCAGTTCCGCATCCCGGGACAGATCCTACGAGCAGTACTTC
CASSSASRDRSYEQYF